The 13 T cell receptor beta chains below all came from one sample that was sequenced in a study of T cells in Graves' hyperthyroidism and ophthalmopathy. Using RNA transcripts as the source, TCR beta CDR3 regions were amplified. HTBI primers were employed in a first-round RT-PCR of the TCR CDR3. MiXCR, run by TCRdb on the multiplex PCR reads, gives a single entry per CDR3 protein. The data contain about 500,000 distinct CDR3 sequences, around 15% of them seen just once; the ten biggest clones take up about 17%. The sample comprised blood. Receptors originate from a young woman with Graves' hyperthyroidism.

This CDR3 is CASTAGRAQPQHF. For the CDR3, the DNA is TGTGCCAGCACCGCGGGGCGGGCTCAGCCCCAGCATTTT. This chain joins TRBV6-1 and TRBJ1-5; the D gene is possibly TRBD1 (5 bases). V lost 7 bases and J 6 bases, leaving 13 bases between the germline ends. This CDR3 contains 13 residues. Germline V gene lookup returns CDR1 MNHNS and CDR2 SASEGT.

This clonotype was found many times. The chain is built from TRBV25-1 and TRBJ2-3; tentatively, D is TRBD2 (6 bases). V was shortened by 5 bases and J by 3 bases, with 21 bases between the two germline ends. The germline gives CDR1 MGHDK, CDR2 SYGVNS. The CDR3 is 17 amino acids. The CDR3 DNA follows: TGTGCCAGCAGTACCCACCTAGGGAGTAGCGGAACAGATACGCAGTATTTT. Translating gives CASSTHLGSSGTDTQYF.

This rearrangement joins TRBV7-9 to TRBJ2-1; TRBD2 matches at 9 bases. Trimming removed 1 base from V and 6 bases from J; junction bases left unmatched: 13. The CDR3 is 18 amino acids. Germline assignment: CDR1 SEHNR and CDR2 FQNEAQ (reference sequence). CDR3 coding DNA: TGTGCCAGCAGCTTAGGTGACGGGAATAGCGGGAGAGGCAATGAGCAGTTCTTC. This codes for CASSLGDGNSGRGNEQFF. The complete variable domain, with remaining parts taken from reference TRBV7-9 and TRBJ2-1, reads DTGVSQNPRHKITKRGQNVTFRCDPISEHNRLYWYRQTLGQGPEFLTYFQNEAQLEKSRLLSDRFSAERPKGSFSTLEIQRTEQGDSAMYLCASSLGDGNSGRGNEQFFGPGTRLTVL.

This clonotype was found a few times. The J gene is TRBJ2-1, the V gene TRBV6-5; 9 bases line up with TRBD2. The germline V gene has CDR1 MNHEY and CDR2 SVGAGI. This CDR3 region has 15 residues. The junction had 3 bases not matched to a gene; V was cut back by 4 bases and J by 2 bases. CDR3 amino acids: CASSSSSGAYNEQFF. In DNA form, the CDR3 reads TGTGCCAGCAGTTCATCTAGCGGGGCCTACAATGAGCAGTTCTTC.

This rearrangement joins TRBV20-1 to TRBJ2-1, with 9 bases aligning to TRBD2. The ends lost 1 base at V and 6 bases at J; junction bases unmatched: 10. Germline CDR1 is DFQATT and CDR2 is SNEGSKA (reference sequence). CDR3 length equals 16 residues. The CDR3 DNA is TGCAGTGCTAGAGGTGTTTATGGCGGGAGGGCCAATGAGCAGTTCTTC. Translated, it gives CSARGVYGGRANEQFF.

This clonotype occurred many times. The genes are TRBV28 and TRBJ2-7, with a tentative D call TRBD1 (6 bases). V shed 4 bases and J shed 4 bases, with 11 bases lying between them. Germline lookup yields CDR1 MDHEN and CDR2 SYDVKM. The CDR3 loop spans 13 amino acids. CDR3 sequence (DNA): TGTGCCAGCAGTTCCAGACAGGTATACGAGCAGTACTTC. Translated: CASSSRQVYEQYF.

In its sample, this clonotype was seen many times. V and J are TRBV5-1 and TRBJ2-7; 11 bases match TRBD2. Germline lookup yields CDR1 SGHRS and CDR2 YFSETQ. Unmatched junction bases numbered 6, after V lost 1 base and J lost 3 bases. The CDR3 covers 16 residues. The CDR3 sequence: CASSLTSGGAYYEQYF. The CDR3 bases are TGCGCCAGCAGCTTGACTAGCGGGGGCGCTTACTACGAGCAGTACTTC.

This clonotype appeared a few times. The rearrangement joins TRBV5-8 to TRBJ2-7; possibly TRBD2 for D (5 bases). V lost 1 base and J lost 1, with 6 bases in between. CDR1 and CDR2 from the germline V gene are SGHTS and YDEGEE. The CDR3 is made up of 13 amino acids. Written as DNA, the CDR3 is TGTGCCAGCAGCTTGCGGGAATCCTACGAGCAGTACTTC. Residues: CASSLRESYEQYF.

This chain joins TRBV12-3 or TRBV12-4 and TRBJ2-1; 9 nucleotides line up with TRBD2. Trimming cost V 8 bases and J 6 bases; bases outside gene matches: 11. The CDR3 has 15 amino acids. DNA for the CDR3: TGTGCCAGCCATAGCAGCGGGAGGCCCCTCAATGAGCAGTTCTTC. Its protein product is CASHSSGRPLNEQFF.

J is TRBJ1-1 and V is TRBV6-2 or TRBV6-3; 7 bases are shared with TRBD1. Germline-derived CDR1 and CDR2 are MNHEY and SVGEGT. CDR3 length: 14 amino acids. The V gene end was trimmed by 7 bases and the J gene end by 5 bases; junction bases not matched to a gene: 10. CDR3 amino acids: CASKRQGSGTEAFF. The CDR3 bases are TGTGCCAGCAAAAGACAGGGCTCGGGTACTGAAGCTTTCTTT.

This sequence joins TRBV3-1 and TRBJ1-2, with 7 bases identical to TRBD1. The CDR3 is 15 amino acids. The germline CDR1 and CDR2 sequences are LGHDT and YNNKEL (reference sequence). V trimming: 2 bases; J trimming: 6 bases; junction bases outside the gene matches: 9. DNA of the CDR3: TGTGCCAGCAGCCAACCGTTGGAGGGGGCGGATGGCTACACCTTC. It encodes CASSQPLEGADGYTF.

About this clonotype: Being one base from a much bigger clone, this may be a read error. This chain links TRBV4-1 with TRBJ2-5; D is possibly TRBD2 (5 bases). V lost 1 base and J lost 5, with 8 bases in between. CDR1 and CDR2 (germline): MGHRA, YSYEKL. The CDR3 contains 13 residues. The CDR3 region is CASSQVPGETQYF. The CDR3 bases are TGCGCCAGCAGCCAAGTTCCGGGGGAGACCCAGTACTTC.

This clonotype was detected ten times or more. The chain combines TRBV6-5 with TRBJ2-7; D gene unclear. Germline values: CDR1 MNHEY, CDR2 SVGAGI. V dropped 0 bases and J dropped 2 bases, with 5 bases sitting between them. CDR3 length: 13 amino acids. The CDR3 here is CASSYSRAYEQYF. Here the CDR3 DNA reads TGTGCCAGCAGTTACTCTCGGGCCTACGAGCAGTACTTC.